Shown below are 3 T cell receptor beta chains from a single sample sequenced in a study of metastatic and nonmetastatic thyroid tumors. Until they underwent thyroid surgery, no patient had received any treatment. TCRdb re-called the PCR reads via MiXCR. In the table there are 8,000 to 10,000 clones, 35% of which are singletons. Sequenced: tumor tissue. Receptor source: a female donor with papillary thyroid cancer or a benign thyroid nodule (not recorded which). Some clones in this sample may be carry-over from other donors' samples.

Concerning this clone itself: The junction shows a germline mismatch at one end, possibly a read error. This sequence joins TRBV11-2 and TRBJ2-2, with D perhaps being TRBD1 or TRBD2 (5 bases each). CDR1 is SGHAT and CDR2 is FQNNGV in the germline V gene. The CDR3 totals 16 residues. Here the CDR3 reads CVSSPQVGVNTGELFF. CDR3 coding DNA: TGTGTCAGCAGCCCTCAAGTGGGGGTAAACACCGGGGAGCTGTTTTTT.

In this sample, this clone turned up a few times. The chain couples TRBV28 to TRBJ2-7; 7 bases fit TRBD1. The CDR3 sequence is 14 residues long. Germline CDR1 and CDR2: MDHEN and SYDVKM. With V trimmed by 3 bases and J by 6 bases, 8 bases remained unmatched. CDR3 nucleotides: TGTGCCAGCAGTTTGCCGGGACAGTTCTCCGAGCAGTACTTC. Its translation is CASSLPGQFSEQYF.

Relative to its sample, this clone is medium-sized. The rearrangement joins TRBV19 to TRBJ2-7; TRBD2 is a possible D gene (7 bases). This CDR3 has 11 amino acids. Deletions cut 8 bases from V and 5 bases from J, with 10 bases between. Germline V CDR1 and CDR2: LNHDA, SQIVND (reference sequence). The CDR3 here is CASGGADEQYF. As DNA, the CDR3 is TGTGCCAGTGGGGGGGCGGACGAGCAGTACTTC.